This T cell receptor beta chain was observed in a study of tumor-infiltrating lymphocytes in primary liver carcinoma. In the case of this clonotype: One end of the junction is discordant with germline, which a read error may explain.

TCR beta cDNA was made from approximately 500 ng total RNA with a constant-region primer. Employing slightly modified ARM-PCR, three nested multiplex PCR rounds were run, and these gave rise to the TCR beta libraries. Two initial PCR rounds of about 11 cycles each paired TRBV1-TRBV30 forward primers with a C-beta reverse primer. MiXCR was run by TCRdb on the multiplex PCR reads, yielding one entry per CDR3 protein. The table has 300,000 to 400,000 distinct CDR3 sequences, approximately 64% seen once; the top ten hold about 6.5%. Both blood RNA, taken from unsorted whole blood, and germline DNA were extracted. This CDR3 region has 18 residues. Germline V gene lookup returns CDR1 LGHNA and CDR2 YSLEER.

The rearrangement links TRBV4-3 to TRBJ2-3, with D possibly matching TRBD1 (7 bases). The sequence was obtained from a man between 40 and 49 years old with primary liver carcinoma and hepatitis B virus infection. Source material: peripheral blood. The CDR3 DNA follows: TGCGCCGGCAGCCAAAATTACCCGGGACAGACTAGGACAAATACGCAGTATTTT. Its protein is CAGSQNYPGQTRTNTQYF.